A selection of T cell receptor beta chains follows, all from one sample in a study of T cell changes during pregnancy in multiple sclerosis. The repertoire was sequenced with immunoSEQ multiplex PCR; TCRdb's copy has only in-frame clones and lacks some. The sample lists about 62,000 clones; roughly 87% were seen once. The sequences come from peripheral blood, collected in the first trimester of pregnancy. The receptors derive from a female donor with multiple sclerosis, enrolled in a pregnancy study. The CDR3 runs from the conserved cysteine through the conserved F or W. The D gene is left open where the match is weak. Only part of the rows carry a size: once, few, many, or a class if the clone is expanded.

- | TRBJ1-2 | TRBV6-5 | - | TGTGCCAGCAGTTACCCGTCAGGGCATGGCTACACCTTC | CASSYPSGHGYTF
TRBD1 | TRBJ1-5 | TRBV11-2 | once | TGTGCCAGCAGTCAACAGGGGGATCAGCCCCAGCATTTT | CASSQQGDQPQHF
TRBD1 | TRBJ1-1 | TRBV14 | - | TGTGCCAGCAGCCAAGATTGGTCAGGGGGCTACGCTTTCTTT | CASSQDWSGGYAFF
- | TRBJ2-1 | TRBV19 | - | TGTGCCAGTAAAGGCAGGCGCTCCTACAATGAGCAGTTCTTC | CASKGRRSYNEQFF
TRBD2 | TRBJ2-2 | TRBV4-2 | - | TGTGCCAGCAGCCAAGATCGATTACGGACTAGTCCCACCGGGGAGCTGTTTTTT | CASSQDRLRTSPTGELFF
- | TRBJ2-3 | TRBV7-2 | - | TGTGCCAGCAGCTTACGGGCGGGAACAGAAGATACGCAGTATTTT | CASSLRAGTEDTQYF
TRBD2 | TRBJ2-7 | TRBV19 | - | TGTGCCAGTAGTCAAGGACTAGCGGCCTACGAGCAGTACTTC | CASSQGLAAYEQYF
TRBD1 | TRBJ1-4 | TRBV12-5 | - | TGTGCTAGTGGTTTGGTGAATCTGGACAGGGGGCATGGTAATGAAAAACTGTTTTTT | CASGLVNLDRGHGNEKLFF
- | TRBJ1-4 | TRBV30 | - | TGTGCCTGGAGTGAGTTCCAGGGCGGCGAAAAACTGTTTTTT | CAWSEFQGGEKLFF
- | TRBJ1-5 | TRBV27 | - | TGTGCCAGCAGTTTAGGGAGGGCCCATCAGCCCCAGCATTTT | CASSLGRAHQPQHF
TRBD1 | TRBJ2-7 | TRBV4-1 | - | TGCGCCAGCAGCCAAGATTTGAGGGGACAGACCTACGAGCAGTACTTC | CASSQDLRGQTYEQYF
TRBD1 | TRBJ1-2 | TRBV7-2 | - | TGTGCCAGCAGCTCGACCTCAGGGGGCGCAGTCATCTATGGCTACACCTTC | CASSSTSGGAVIYGYTF
- | TRBJ2-1 | TRBV6-4 | few | TGTGCCAGCAGTGACGCACAGGGGGGGTACAATGAGCAGTTCTTC | CASSDAQGGYNEQFF
- | TRBJ1-2 | TRBV6-1 | - | TGTGCCAGCACTCAAGCCGCAGGGAACTATGGCTACACCTTC | CASTQAAGNYGYTF
TRBD1 | TRBJ1-5 | TRBV9 | - | TGTGCCAGCAGCCGGACCACAGGGGTCGGTCAGCCCCAGCATTTT | CASSRTTGVGQPQHF
- | TRBJ2-3 | TRBV7-3 | - | TGTGCCAGCAGCTTCCGGGGAACAGATACGCAGTATTTT | CASSFRGTDTQYF
TRBD2 | TRBJ2-5 | TRBV6-6 | once | TGTGCCAGCAGTTCCATGACTAGCGGGTCAGAGACCCAGTACTTC | CASSSMTSGSETQYF
- | TRBJ1-5 | TRBV7-2 | - | TGTGCCAGCAGCAGATCCCACCAACGGTCAAATCAGCCCCAGCATTTT | CASSRSHQRSNQPQHF
- | TRBJ2-7 | TRBV6-1 | - | TGTGCCAGCAGTGACCCGATATGGCGGTACTACGAGCAGTACTTC | CASSDPIWRYYEQYF
TRBD1 | TRBJ1-4 | TRBV19 | - | TGTGCCAGTAGTTGGACAGGGACTAATGAAAAACTGTTTTTT | CASSWTGTNEKLFF
TRBD1 | TRBJ1-1 | TRBV27 | - | TGTGCCAGCAGTCCAGACAGGGCGGACACTGAAGCTTTCTTT | CASSPDRADTEAFF
- | TRBJ2-7 | TRBV10-3 | - | TGTGCCATCAGTGAGCTGGGGGGGCAAGGCGAGCAGTACTTC | CAISELGGQGEQYF
TRBD1 | TRBJ1-1 | TRBV27 | - | TGTGCCAGCACGACAGGGAAAAACACTGAAGCTTTCTTT | CASTTGKNTEAFF
- | TRBJ1-4 | TRBV6-1 | - | TGTGCCAGCAGTAGGGGGTTTGCTAATGAAAAACTGTTTTTT | CASSRGFANEKLFF
TRBD1 | TRBJ1-1 | TRBV5-6 | - | TGTGCCAGCAGCTTGTATTACCCTAGGGGACAGACTAAGAACACTGAAGCTTTCTTT | CASSLYYPRGQTKNTEAFF
TRBD2 | TRBJ2-6 | TRBV18 | - | TGTGCCAGCTCCCCGAGCGGGGGGGTCTCTGGGGCCAACGTCCTGACTTTC | CASSPSGGVSGANVLTF
- | TRBJ1-2 | TRBV18 | - | TGTGCCAGCTCACCAATGACAGGCGATGGCTACACCTTC | CASSPMTGDGYTF
TRBD1 | TRBJ1-1 | TRBV6-5 | - | TGTGCCAGCAGCTCACAGGGGTACGGCACTGAAGCTTTCTTT | CASSSQGYGTEAFF
TRBD1 | TRBJ2-2 | TRBV19 | few | TGTGCCAGTAGTCACAACAGGGGACGGGAGCTGTTTTTT | CASSHNRGRELFF
TRBD1 | TRBJ1-5 | TRBV6-1 | - | TGTGCCAGCGGGGTAGGACAGGGGAGCAATCAGCCCCAGCATTTT | CASGVGQGSNQPQHF
- | TRBJ1-3 | TRBV11-2 | few | TGTGCCAGCAGCCAACCAGCGTCTGGAAACACCATATATTTT | CASSQPASGNTIYF
TRBD1 | TRBJ1-1 | TRBV5-1 | - | TGCGCCAGCAGCCTGGGGCAGGGGGCGATAGTCGCTGAAGCTTTCTTT | CASSLGQGAIVAEAFF
- | TRBJ2-7 | TRBV19 | - | TGTGCCAGTAGTCCTAGGACAACAACCTACGAGCAGTACTTC | CASSPRTTTYEQYF
- | TRBJ2-3 | TRBV23-1 | - | TGCGCCAGCAGTCCAGGGAGCACAGATACGCAGTATTTT | CASSPGSTDTQYF
TRBD2 | TRBJ2-1 | TRBV19 | once | TGTGCCAGTAGTATCCTAGCGGGGGCTGGCAATGAGCAGTTCTTC | CASSILAGAGNEQFF
TRBD1 | TRBJ1-1 | TRBV7-8 | - | TGTGCCAGCAGCTTAAGGGGGCCAGGGGGAACTGAAGCTTTCTTT | CASSLRGPGGTEAFF
TRBD1 | TRBJ1-1 | TRBV11-2 | - | TGTGCCAGCAGCTTAGAAGGGGGCGCGAACACTGAAGCTTTCTTT | CASSLEGGANTEAFF
- | TRBJ2-3 | TRBV18 | - | TGTGCCAGCTCACCAACAGTAGATACGCAGTATTTT | CASSPTVDTQYF
TRBD2 | TRBJ2-1 | TRBV27 | - | TGTGCCAGCAGTAGGACTAGCGGGAGGGCCAGACATGAGCAGTTCTTC | CASSRTSGRARHEQFF
- | TRBJ1-1 | TRBV27 | - | TGTGCCAGCAGGGGGCTACAGGCTGACACTGAAGCTTTCTTT | CASRGLQADTEAFF
TRBD1 | TRBJ1-1 | TRBV7-6 | once | TGTGCCAGCAGCAAAACAGGGGGCGCAGGCGGGACTGAAGCTTTCTTT | CASSKTGGAGGTEAFF